This TCR beta chain came from a study of tumor-infiltrating lymphocytes in oesophageal squamous cell carcinoma. TCRdb re-analysed the PCR reads in MiXCR, keeping a single row per CDR3 protein. The sample consists of 23,000 or so distinct CDR3 sequences, around 40% of them appearing once. This clonotype showed up just a few times. The clonotype comes from a male donor with esophageal squamous cell carcinoma. What was sequenced was esophageal tumor tissue.

This chain's CDR3 is CASSYSNRPEAFF. The DNA for the CDR3 is TGTGCCAGCAGTTACTCGAACAGGCCTGAAGCTTTCTTT. V usage is TRBV6-2 or TRBV6-3 and J usage is TRBJ1-1, with a weak D call TRBD1 (5 bases). The CDR3 is 13 amino acids. Germline CDR1 and CDR2: MNHEY and SVGEGT. Trimming cost V 0 bases and J 6 bases, with 8 bases left between them.